This T cell receptor (beta chain) was profiled in a study of human T cells and chemical hapten exposure. Background on the study: Minor volume differences among pooled libraries chiefly drove per-sample TCR yield variation.

Time point in this sample: patch test 1, 2 weeks after DPC sensitization. As to treatment: therapeutic diphenylcyclopropenone sensitization with weekly scalp DPC. The CDR3 is 13 amino acids. Trimming took off 5 bases at V and 2 bases at J, with 9 bases between the two ends. The germline CDR1 and CDR2 sequences are KGHSH and LQKENI. Attachment of unique molecular identifiers to individual cDNA molecules was performed in the library. TCRdb used MiXCR to reprocess the RACE reads, holding one entry per CDR3 protein. The sample contains around 100,000 distinct CDR3 sequences, roughly 9.6% of which appear only once.

The specimen was whole blood, collected in connection with sensitization to the hapten diphenylcyclopropenone (DPC). The V call is TRBV18, the J call TRBJ1-1, with D possibly TRBD1 on 5 matching bases. The receptor comes from a woman aged 35 to 49 with alopecia areata. Some clones in this sample may be carry-over from other donors' samples. CDR3 protein: CASSKQENTEAFF. The DNA for the CDR3 is TGTGCCAGCTCAAAACAGGAAAACACTGAAGCTTTCTTT.